Listed below are T cell receptor beta chains from one sample, sequenced in a study of T cells in Graves' hyperthyroidism and ophthalmopathy. One entry per CDR3 protein, called by TCRdb with MiXCR from the multiplex PCR reads. The sample holds approximately 430,000 distinct CDR3 sequences, 14% to 15% seen once. Input material: blood. All receptors derive from a man younger than 30 with Graves' ophthalmopathy. CDR3s include the opening cysteine and the closing phenylalanine or tryptophan. D genes are given only for firm matches. Only some rows state a clone size, as once, few, many or a class for expanded clones.

v_gene: TRBV18; d_gene: NA; j_gene: TRBJ2-3; abundance: few; CDR3aa: CASSPTLVRSTDTQYF; CDR3nt: TGTGCCAGCTCACCAACACTAGTAAGGTCCACAGATACGCAGTATTTT
v_gene: TRBV6-1; d_gene: NA; j_gene: TRBJ2-7; abundance: many; CDR3aa: CASSEAGSSYEQYF; CDR3nt: TGTGCCAGCAGTGAAGCTGGGAGCTCCTACGAGCAGTACTTC
v_gene: TRBV5-1; d_gene: NA; j_gene: TRBJ2-2; abundance: many; CDR3aa: CASRTGTGELFF; CDR3nt: TGCGCCAGCCGGACGGGTACCGGGGAGCTGTTTTTT
v_gene: TRBV6-1; d_gene: NA; j_gene: TRBJ2-3; abundance: NA; CDR3aa: CASRTTRPPDTDTQYF; CDR3nt: TGTGCCAGCAGAACGACCCGACCCCCGGACACAGATACGCAGTATTTT
v_gene: TRBV11-2; d_gene: NA; j_gene: TRBJ1-5; abundance: many; CDR3aa: CASSLEFDSNQPQHF; CDR3nt: TGTGCCAGCAGCTTAGAGTTCGATAGCAATCAGCCCCAGCATTTT
v_gene: TRBV7-6; d_gene: NA; j_gene: TRBJ1-1; abundance: many; CDR3aa: CASSTRQPFHTEAFF; CDR3nt: TGTGCCAGCAGCACAAGACAGCCTTTCCACACTGAAGCTTTCTTT
v_gene: TRBV30; d_gene: NA; j_gene: TRBJ1-3; abundance: NA; CDR3aa: CAWSVTVSYSGNTIYF; CDR3nt: TGTGCCTGGAGTGTAACGGTCAGCTACTCTGGAAACACCATATATTTT
v_gene: TRBV30; d_gene: NA; j_gene: TRBJ1-5; abundance: many; CDR3aa: CAWSTTGGQPQHF; CDR3nt: TGTGCCTGGAGTACTACAGGCGGTCAGCCCCAGCATTTT
v_gene: TRBV11-2; d_gene: NA; j_gene: TRBJ2-3; abundance: many; CDR3aa: CASSASRSTDTQYF; CDR3nt: TGTGCCAGCAGCGCCTCCCGTAGCACAGATACGCAGTATTTT
v_gene: TRBV7-9; d_gene: NA; j_gene: TRBJ2-6; abundance: few; CDR3aa: CASSLARGSSGANVLTF; CDR3nt: TGTGCCAGCAGCTTAGCAAGAGGAAGCTCTGGGGCCAACGTCCTGACTTTC
v_gene: TRBV20-1; d_gene: TRBD2; j_gene: TRBJ2-2; abundance: many; CDR3aa: CSAQTSGGFTGELFF; CDR3nt: TGCAGTGCCCAGACTAGCGGGGGGTTCACCGGGGAGCTGTTTTTT
v_gene: TRBV4-1; d_gene: NA; j_gene: TRBJ1-1; abundance: few; CDR3aa: CASSQGAWTEAFF; CDR3nt: TGCGCCAGCAGCCAGGGGGCATGGACTGAAGCTTTCTTT
v_gene: TRBV7-2; d_gene: NA; j_gene: TRBJ2-5; abundance: many; CDR3aa: CAINIRGGRETQYF; CDR3nt: TGTGCCATCAACATCAGGGGGGGCCGGGAGACCCAGTACTTC
v_gene: TRBV19; d_gene: TRBD1; j_gene: TRBJ2-7; abundance: NA; CDR3aa: CASSRRQGEPYEQYF; CDR3nt: TGTGCCAGTAGTCGTCGCCAGGGGGAACCCTACGAGCAGTACTTC
v_gene: TRBV4-2; d_gene: TRBD1; j_gene: TRBJ2-7; abundance: few; CDR3aa: CASSQGTGTHEQYF; CDR3nt: TGTGCCAGCAGCCAAGGGACAGGGACCCACGAGCAGTACTTC
v_gene: TRBV19; d_gene: NA; j_gene: TRBJ2-7; abundance: few; CDR3aa: CASSNGPGNYEQYF; CDR3nt: TGTGCCAGTAGCAACGGTCCAGGGAACTACGAGCAGTACTTC
v_gene: TRBV7-2; d_gene: TRBD2; j_gene: TRBJ2-3; abundance: many; CDR3aa: CASSLNSGESTDTQYF; CDR3nt: TGTGCCAGCAGCTTAAATAGCGGGGAGAGCACAGATACGCAGTATTTT
v_gene: TRBV2; d_gene: NA; j_gene: TRBJ1-1; abundance: many; CDR3aa: CASVPAGARGKAEAFF; CDR3nt: TGTGCCAGCGTGCCGGCCGGGGCAAGGGGGAAGGCCGAAGCTTTCTTT
v_gene: TRBV3-1; d_gene: NA; j_gene: TRBJ1-1; abundance: many; CDR3aa: CASSLMGSLNTEAFF; CDR3nt: TGTGCCAGCAGCCTGATGGGCAGTTTGAACACTGAAGCTTTCTTT
v_gene: TRBV20-1; d_gene: TRBD2; j_gene: TRBJ2-1; abundance: many; CDR3aa: CSARDGTSAYNEQFF; CDR3nt: TGCAGTGCTAGAGATGGGACTAGCGCCTACAATGAGCAGTTCTTC
v_gene: TRBV13; d_gene: TRBD1; j_gene: TRBJ1-5; abundance: many; CDR3aa: CASSAQGAQPQHF; CDR3nt: TGTGCCAGCAGCGCCCAGGGGGCTCAGCCCCAGCATTTT
v_gene: TRBV19; d_gene: TRBD1; j_gene: TRBJ2-7; abundance: few; CDR3aa: CASSIVLGTGIYEQYF; CDR3nt: TGTGCCAGTAGTATAGTACTAGGGACAGGGATCTACGAGCAGTACTTC
v_gene: TRBV30; d_gene: NA; j_gene: TRBJ2-7; abundance: many; CDR3aa: CAWSVTATTYEQYF; CDR3nt: TGTGCCTGGAGTGTAACAGCGACTACTTACGAGCAGTACTTC
v_gene: TRBV4-1; d_gene: TRBD1; j_gene: TRBJ2-7; abundance: NA; CDR3aa: CASSQEGQGRDEQYF; CDR3nt: TGCGCCAGCAGCCAAGAGGGACAGGGGAGGGACGAGCAGTACTTC
v_gene: TRBV25-1; d_gene: TRBD1; j_gene: TRBJ1-1; abundance: few; CDR3aa: CASRPDRGVLNTEAFF; CDR3nt: TGTGCCAGCAGACCAGACAGGGGCGTCCTGAACACTGAAGCTTTCTTT
v_gene: TRBV27; d_gene: NA; j_gene: TRBJ2-7; abundance: many; CDR3aa: CASSLTRDTSSYEQYF; CDR3nt: TGTGCCAGCTCCCTGACCCGGGACACCAGCTCCTACGAGCAGTACTTC
v_gene: TRBV7-6; d_gene: TRBD1; j_gene: TRBJ2-1; abundance: many; CDR3aa: CASSLNRGLSNEQFF; CDR3nt: TGTGCCAGCAGCCTAAACAGGGGTTTAAGCAATGAGCAGTTCTTC
v_gene: TRBV6-1; d_gene: NA; j_gene: TRBJ2-1; abundance: NA; CDR3aa: CASRPGPGNEQFF; CDR3nt: TGTGCCAGCAGACCCGGGCCTGGCAATGAGCAGTTCTTC
v_gene: TRBV11-2; d_gene: TRBD1; j_gene: TRBJ2-1; abundance: NA; CDR3aa: CASSLDGTGSNEQFF; CDR3nt: TGTGCCAGCAGCTTAGACGGGACAGGGTCCAATGAGCAGTTCTTC
v_gene: TRBV20-1; d_gene: TRBD1; j_gene: TRBJ2-7; abundance: many; CDR3aa: CSARAIRTGGPYEQYF; CDR3nt: TGCAGTGCTAGAGCAATAAGGACAGGGGGGCCCTACGAGCAGTACTTC
v_gene: TRBV18; d_gene: TRBD1; j_gene: TRBJ1-1; abundance: many; CDR3aa: CASSGDGQAGAEAFF; CDR3nt: TGTGCCAGCTCCGGAGATGGACAGGCCGGGGCTGAAGCTTTCTTT
v_gene: TRBV13; d_gene: TRBD1; j_gene: TRBJ1-1; abundance: many; CDR3aa: CASSFRGSTEAFF; CDR3nt: TGTGCCAGCAGCTTCAGGGGGAGCACTGAAGCTTTCTTT
v_gene: TRBV29-1; d_gene: NA; j_gene: TRBJ1-1; abundance: many; CDR3aa: CSVQGLYAEAFF; CDR3nt: TGCAGCGTTCAGGGGCTGTACGCTGAAGCTTTCTTT
v_gene: TRBV20-1; d_gene: NA; j_gene: TRBJ2-7; abundance: many; CDR3aa: CSAEGPSTYEQYF; CDR3nt: TGCAGTGCCGAAGGGCCCTCTACCTACGAGCAGTACTTC
v_gene: TRBV7-3; d_gene: NA; j_gene: TRBJ2-6; abundance: NA; CDR3aa: CASSSGRDGANVLTF; CDR3nt: TGTGCCAGCAGCTCCGGCAGGGATGGGGCCAACGTCCTGACTTTC
v_gene: TRBV20-1; d_gene: NA; j_gene: TRBJ2-7; abundance: NA; CDR3aa: CSASRGDSYEQYF; CDR3nt: TGCAGTGCTAGTAGAGGGGACTCCTACGAGCAGTACTTC
v_gene: TRBV10-3; d_gene: TRBD2; j_gene: TRBJ2-1; abundance: few; CDR3aa: CAITDRVAGVTGNEQFF; CDR3nt: TGTGCCATCACAGACAGGGTAGCGGGAGTTACGGGCAATGAGCAGTTCTTC
v_gene: TRBV11-2; d_gene: TRBD2; j_gene: TRBJ2-3; abundance: many; CDR3aa: CASSPLVGEGLPLSDTQYF; CDR3nt: TGTGCCAGCAGCCCCCTAGTGGGGGAGGGCCTCCCCTTATCAGATACGCAGTATTTT
v_gene: TRBV5-1; d_gene: TRBD2; j_gene: TRBJ2-1; abundance: many; CDR3aa: CASSFFAGGNEQFF; CDR3nt: TGCGCCAGCAGCTTCTTTGCGGGAGGCAATGAGCAGTTCTTC
v_gene: TRBV5-1; d_gene: NA; j_gene: TRBJ2-2; abundance: many; CDR3aa: CASSLRGGSNTGELFF; CDR3nt: TGCGCCAGCAGCTTGAGGGGGGGCTCGAACACCGGGGAGCTGTTTTTT
v_gene: TRBV10-3; d_gene: NA; j_gene: TRBJ1-4; abundance: NA; CDR3aa: CAISETREKLFF; CDR3nt: TGTGCCATCAGTGAGACCCGAGAAAAACTGTTTTTT
v_gene: TRBV2; d_gene: NA; j_gene: TRBJ1-1; abundance: many; CDR3aa: CASDKRGTTEAFF; CDR3nt: TGTGCCAGCGATAAGAGGGGAACCACTGAAGCTTTCTTT
v_gene: TRBV5-1; d_gene: NA; j_gene: TRBJ1-3; abundance: few; CDR3aa: CASSLVGETGNTIYF; CDR3nt: TGCGCCAGCAGCTTGGTGGGGGAAACTGGAAACACCATATATTTT
v_gene: TRBV24-1; d_gene: NA; j_gene: TRBJ2-2; abundance: NA; CDR3aa: CATSDYRNGELFF; CDR3nt: TGTGCCACCAGTGATTATCGAAACGGGGAGCTGTTTTTT
v_gene: TRBV6-1; d_gene: NA; j_gene: TRBJ2-6; abundance: NA; CDR3aa: CASRTGGVGANVLTF; CDR3nt: TGTGCCAGCAGAACAGGGGGGGTAGGGGCCAACGTCCTGACTTTC
v_gene: TRBV12-3/TRBV12-4; d_gene: NA; j_gene: TRBJ1-5; abundance: NA; CDR3aa: CASSPQGGTNQPQHF; CDR3nt: TGTGCCAGCAGCCCACAGGGAGGGACAAATCAGCCCCAGCATTTT
v_gene: TRBV7-3; d_gene: TRBD2; j_gene: TRBJ2-1; abundance: many; CDR3aa: CASSLDSGRRNEQFF; CDR3nt: TGTGCCAGCAGCCTAGATAGCGGGAGGAGGAATGAGCAGTTCTTC
v_gene: TRBV20-1; d_gene: NA; j_gene: TRBJ2-3; abundance: many; CDR3aa: CSASQQYTDTQYF; CDR3nt: TGCAGTGCTAGTCAGCAGTACACAGATACGCAGTATTTT